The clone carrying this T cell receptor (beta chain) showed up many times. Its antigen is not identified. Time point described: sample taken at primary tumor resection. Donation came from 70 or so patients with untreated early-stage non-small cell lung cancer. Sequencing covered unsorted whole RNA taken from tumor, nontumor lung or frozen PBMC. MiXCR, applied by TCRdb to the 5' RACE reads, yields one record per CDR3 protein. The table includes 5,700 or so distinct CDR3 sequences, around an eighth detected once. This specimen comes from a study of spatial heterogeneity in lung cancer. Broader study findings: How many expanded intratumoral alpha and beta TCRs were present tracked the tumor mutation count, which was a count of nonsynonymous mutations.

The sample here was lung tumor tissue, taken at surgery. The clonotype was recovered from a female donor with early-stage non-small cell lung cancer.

The CDR3 DNA is TGTGCCAGTCGGTCACGGGCCTCCAATGAGCAGTTCTTC. This gives the protein CASRSRASNEQFF. V usage is TRBV19 and J usage is TRBJ2-1, with D unresolved. CDR3 length: 13 amino acids. The V end lost 8 bases, the J end lost 6 bases, and 14 bases lay between the germline ends. Germline lookup yields CDR1 LNHDA and CDR2 SQIVND (reference sequence). The full variable domain, its missing parts supplied by reference TRBV19 and TRBJ2-1, is DGGITQSPKYLFRKEGQNVTLSCEQNLNHDAMYWYRQDPGQGLRLIYYSQIVNDFQKGDIAEGYSVSREKKESFPLTVTSAQKNPTAFYLCASRSRASNEQFFGPGTRLTVL.